A selection of T cell receptor beta chains follows, all from one sample in a study of human T cells and chemical hapten exposure. TCRdb processed the RACE reads anew with MiXCR; each CDR3 protein has one entry. The data hold over 70,000 distinct CDR3 sequences, with around 15% observed a single time. The source material was whole blood, sampled in connection with sensitization to the hapten diphenylcyclopropenone (DPC). These TCRs come from a woman aged 45 to 65 with alopecia areata. Some clones in this sample may be carry-over from other donors' samples. Both conserved end residues are part of each CDR3. The D gene is left open where the match is weak. Rows give clone size only sometimes, using once, few, many, or a class for an expanded clone.

cdr3_aa,cdr3_nt,clone_size,j_call,d_call,v_call
CSVGVMSNTGELFF,TGCAGCGTTGGAGTGATGTCGAACACCGGGGAGCTGTTTTTT,few,TRBJ2-2,-,TRBV29-1
CASSLAATTNEKLFF,TGTGCCAGCAGCTTAGCCGCTACAACTAATGAAAAACTGTTTTTT,many,TRBJ1-4,-,TRBV11-2
CASSNQRGRTGNTGELFF,TGCGCCAGCAGCAACCAAAGAGGGCGGACCGGAAACACCGGGGAGCTGTTTTTT,many,TRBJ2-2,-,TRBV5-1
CASSPQRGGSEQFF,TGTGCCAGCAGCCCCCAGCGTGGAGGATCTGAGCAGTTCTTC,-,TRBJ2-1,-,TRBV7-2
CASSWEVGTSLEAFF,TGTGCCAGCAGCTGGGAGGTAGGGACTTCCTTAGAAGCTTTCTTT,few,TRBJ1-1,-,TRBV5-4
CSARVQDSGNTIYF,TGCAGTGCTAGGGTCCAAGACTCTGGAAACACCATATATTTT,few,TRBJ1-3,-,TRBV20-1
CSVQDSLNSPLHF,TGCAGCGTCCAGGACAGCCTGAATTCACCCCTCCACTTT,few,TRBJ1-6,-,TRBV29-1
CASSLRGQSSGNTIYF,TGTGCCAGCAGCTTAAGAGGGCAGAGCTCCGGAAACACCATATATTTT,-,TRBJ1-3,-,TRBV7-6
CASSVTGGSYEQYF,TGCGCCAGCAGCGTTACAGGGGGCTCCTACGAGCAGTACTTC,few,TRBJ2-7,TRBD1,TRBV5-1
CASSLVLNTEAFF,TGTGCCAGCAGCTTAGTCTTAAACACTGAAGCTTTCTTT,-,TRBJ1-1,-,TRBV11-2
CASSVDGTGYSYEQYF,TGTGCCAGCAGCGTAGACGGGACCGGCTACTCCTACGAGCAGTACTTC,few,TRBJ2-7,-,TRBV9
CAIPQGGKNTGELFF,TGTGCCATCCCGCAGGGAGGGAAGAACACCGGGGAGCTGTTTTTT,-,TRBJ2-2,TRBD2,TRBV7-7
CASSSVVADEQFF,TGTGCCAGCAGCTCGGTGGTAGCCGATGAGCAGTTCTTC,few,TRBJ2-1,-,TRBV11-3
CASSPNNQPQHF,TGTGCCAGCAGCCCGAACAATCAGCCCCAGCATTTT,many,TRBJ1-5,-,TRBV7-2